Following are 18 T cell receptor beta chains from one sample sequenced in a study of T-cell reconstitution after alpha-beta-depleted transplantation in children (dated by TCRdb to about 2016). What this sample's treatment or condition label stands for: allogeneic hematopoietic cell transplantation with graft depleted of TCRalphabeta T cells and CD19 B cells. Preparation of the library involved PCR. Instrument on record: Illumina HiSeq 2500. TCR library preparation used molecular barcoding, with unique molecular identifiers applied to normalize quantification of the TCRbeta repertoire. TCRdb redid the processing of the public reads, applying fastp at Q25 and MiXCR, and retained in-frame beta chains. Each entry merges the rows of one CDR3 protein and shows their most common DNA and genes. This sample gives 530,000 or so distinct CDR3 sequences in total; more than 20% of them show up just once. In total, the top ten clones hold just over 35% of the sample.

Source: PBMCs, taken before TCRalphabeta/CD19-depleted stem cell transplant. The origin of the receptors is a boy in the first two years of life with Wiskott-Aldrich syndrome, due to receive a stem cell transplant.

In its sample, this clonotype was seen a few times. The chain uses TRBV14 and TRBJ1-1; the D gene is possibly TRBD1 (5 bases). Deletions cut 5 bases from V and 6 bases from J, with 13 bases between. Germline V lookup: CDR1 SGHDN, CDR2 FVKESK. This CDR3 has 13 residues. The CDR3 DNA is TGTGCCAGCAGCATCGGGACGCGCTCTGAAGCTTTCTTT. Amino acid sequence: CASSIGTRSEAFF.

V is TRBV5-1 and J is TRBJ2-3; D possibly corresponds to TRBD1 (5 bases). There are 17 residues in the CDR3. V was pared by 0 bases and J by 4 bases, with 18 bases between. The germline V gene has CDR1 SGHRS and CDR2 YFSETQ. The CDR3 coding sequence is TGCGCCAGCAGCTTGGATTCTGGGCAGGGTACGCCAGATACGCAGTATTTT. Translating gives CASSLDSGQGTPDTQYF.

The chain combines TRBV7-9 with TRBJ2-6; 7 bases are shared with TRBD1. The length of the CDR3 is 15 residues. V was clipped by 5 bases and J by 4 bases; unmatched bases: 5. Looked up from germline, CDR1 is SEHNR and CDR2 is FQNEAQ (reference sequence). As DNA, the CDR3 is TGTGCCAGCAGCGTACAGGGGTCAGGGGCCAACGTCCTGACTTTC. Encoded protein: CASSVQGSGANVLTF.

This clonotype was observed a handful of times. This sequence joins TRBV6-1 and TRBJ2-2; D is perhaps TRBD1 or TRBD2 (5 bases each). Germline V gene data show CDR1 as MNHNS and CDR2 as SASEGT. This CDR3 spans 14 amino acids. V was pared by 6 bases and J by 0 bases, with 8 bases between. The CDR3 loop reads CASRPGPNTGELFF. The CDR3 DNA sequence: TGTGCCAGCAGGCCGGGACCGAACACCGGGGAGCTGTTTTTT.

This clonotype was recorded a few times. This chain joins TRBV5-1 and TRBJ2-1; TRBD2 aligns across 10 bases. The germline gives CDR1 SGHRS, CDR2 YFSETQ. V shed 4 bases, J shed 1 base, and the junction held 5 bases outside the gene matches. This CDR3 contains 16 residues. This CDR3 reads CASSSPGLASYNEQFF. CDR3 nucleotide sequence: TGCGCCAGCAGCAGTCCGGGACTAGCGTCCTACAATGAGCAGTTCTTC.

The chain joins TRBV29-1 to TRBJ2-1, with 8 bases identical to TRBD2. V trimming: 6 bases; J trimming: 5 bases; junction bases outside the gene matches: 9. Germline-derived CDR1 and CDR2 are SQVTM and ANQGSEA. This CDR3 is 14 amino acids long. The DNA of the CDR3 is TGCAGCGTGGGGACTAGATTAGCTGACAATGAGCAGTTCTTC. This encodes CSVGTRLADNEQFF.

The chain is built from TRBV12-3 or TRBV12-4 and TRBJ2-1, with TRBD2 identical over 11 bases. The CDR3 loop spans 15 amino acids. After removal of 10 bases from V and 1 base from J, the junction contained 6 bases not matched to a gene. CDR3 protein: CAIWLAGGSYNEQFF. CDR3 bases: TGTGCCATCTGGCTAGCGGGAGGATCCTACAATGAGCAGTTCTTC.

This clonotype came up a few times. The chain joins TRBV3-1 to TRBJ2-7; the D is unclear. The length of the CDR3 is 13 residues. Germline loops: CDR1 LGHDT, CDR2 YNNKEL (reference sequence). Trimming removed 4 bases from V and 6 bases from J, with 13 bases in between. The CDR3 region is CASSPRMGLEQYF. The CDR3 coding sequence is TGTGCCAGCAGCCCCCGGATGGGCCTCGAGCAGTACTTC.

This clonotype has just one count. The chain links TRBV6-5 to TRBJ2-1; D possibly corresponds to TRBD2 (6 bases). The germline V and J ends were trimmed by 0 bases and 4 bases, with 13 bases remaining between them. This CDR3 is built from 16 residues. Germline loops: CDR1 MNHEY, CDR2 SVGAGI. The CDR3 sequence is CASSYSASVPYNEQFF. Written as DNA, the CDR3 is TGTGCCAGCAGTTACTCTGCTAGCGTGCCTTACAATGAGCAGTTCTTC.

The rearrangement uses TRBV7-9 and TRBJ2-5; D may be TRBD2 (6 bases). Germline V gene data show CDR1 as SEHNR and CDR2 as FQNEAQ (reference sequence). Trimming took 1 base from V and 3 from J, leaving 12 bases between them. The CDR3 totals 15 residues. The CDR3 loop reads CASSLVREREETQYF. The CDR3 nucleotides are TGTGCCAGCAGCTTAGTCCGGGAGAGGGAAGAGACCCAGTACTTC.

The chain recombines TRBV5-1 with TRBJ2-7; possible D gene TRBD1, 7 bases. CDR1 is SGHRS, CDR2 YFSETQ, per germline. V lost 4 bases to trimming and J lost 4 bases, with 27 bases between them. The CDR3 is 18 amino acids. This CDR3 is CASSQSPAGGTEKYEQYF. CDR3 DNA: TGCGCCAGCAGCCAAAGCCCCGCTGGAGGGACAGAGAAATACGAGCAGTACTTC.

The chain has TRBV29-1 and TRBJ2-1; 12 bases agree with TRBD2. Germline values: CDR1 SQVTM, CDR2 ANQGSEA. This CDR3 contains 13 residues. V shed 7 bases and J 5 bases; nucleotides not matched to a gene: 3. The CDR3 is CSGWTSGNNEQFF. For the CDR3, the DNA is TGCAGCGGTTGGACTAGCGGGAACAATGAGCAGTTCTTC.

This clonotype was seen only a few times. V and J are TRBV6-2 or TRBV6-3 and TRBJ1-5, with unresolved D. Germline values: CDR1 MNHEY, CDR2 SVGEGT. The CDR3 is 14 residues long. V was trimmed by 6 bases and J by 0 bases, leaving 9 bases between them. The CDR3 loop reads CASRNRYSNQPQHF. DNA for the CDR3: TGTGCCAGCAGGAACAGATATAGCAATCAGCCCCAGCATTTT.

The J gene is TRBJ2-4, the V gene TRBV11-2; maybe TRBD2 (6 bases). The CDR3 runs to 14 residues. Germline loops: CDR1 SGHAT, CDR2 FQNNGV. V shed 6 bases and J shed 3 bases, with 12 bases lying between them. The CDR3: CASRFTGDKNIQYF. The CDR3 DNA reads TGTGCCAGCAGGTTCACGGGGGACAAAAACATTCAGTACTTC.

This sequence joins TRBV6-2 or TRBV6-3 and TRBJ1-2, with D possibly being TRBD1 (6 bases). The CDR3 consists of 15 residues. From germline, CDR1 is MNHEY and CDR2 SVGEGT. V was cut by 5 bases and J by 2 bases, with 15 bases left in between. The CDR3 is CASSTRLRGNYGYTF. CDR3 coding DNA: TGTGCCAGCAGTACCCGACTTAGGGGGAACTATGGCTACACCTTC.

The chain employs TRBV5-6 and TRBJ2-2; D is ambiguous. Germline V gives CDR1 SGHDT, CDR2 YYEEEE. V was pared by 0 bases and J by 4 bases, with 4 bases between. CDR3 size: 13 residues. The CDR3 protein is CASSLAFTGELFF. In DNA, the CDR3 is TGTGCCAGCAGCTTGGCCTTCACCGGGGAGCTGTTTTTT. Filled out from reference TRBV5-6 and TRBJ2-2, the complete variable domain reads DAGVTQSPTHLIKTRGQQVTLRCSPKSGHDTVSWYQQALGQGPQFIFQYYEEEERQRGNFPDRFSGHQFPNYSSELNVNALLLGDSALYLCASSLAFTGELFFGEGSRLTVL.

Written as DNA, the CDR3 is TGTGCCAGCAGCTTGGCCCCTGGGAGGGGCTACGAGCAGTACTTC. Translated, it gives CASSLAPGRGYEQYF. The chain recombines TRBV5-5 with TRBJ2-7; 7 bases are a match to TRBD2. J gave up 3 bases and V 0 bases, and 6 bases lay outside the gene matches. The CDR3 contains 15 residues. Germline V gives CDR1 SGHKS, CDR2 YYEKEE (reference sequence).

The chain uses TRBV5-1 and TRBJ2-7; TRBD2 matches at 8 bases. CDR3 length: 17 residues. CDR1 is SGHRS and CDR2 is YFSETQ in the germline V gene. The trim removed 0 bases at V and 1 base at J, leaving 9 bases unmatched. The DNA for the CDR3 is TGCGCCAGCAGCTTGGAAGCGGCGGGAGGACTATCCTACGAGCAGTACTTC. Translating it yields CASSLEAAGGLSYEQYF. The entire variable domain, with the rest obtained from reference TRBV5-1 and TRBJ2-7, is as follows: KAGVTQTPRYLIKTRGQQVTLSCSPISGHRSVSWYQQTPGQGLQFLFEYFSETQRNKGNFPGRFSGRQFSNSRSEMNVSTLELGDSALYLCASSLEAAGGLSYEQYFGPGTRLTVT.